What follows are 31 T cell receptor beta chains derived from one specimen sequenced in a study of persistence of HIV-infected CD4 T cells. Stimulation used 10 ug/mL lysate from CMV-infected fibroblasts. Sorted nonresponding memory CD4+ T cells were CD40L-negative, CD69-negative, CD45RO-high. Sequencing used immunoSEQ version 4 in survey mode. Repertoires were generated with immunoSEQ multiplex PCR, while TCRdb's copy carries only in-frame clones and drops some. The sample includes tens of thousands of clones, roughly four fifths of them seen just once. No antigen has been assigned to these receptors. This sample comprised CD4+ T cells sorted from PBMCs after roughly 20-hour stimulation, obtained from a patient who received antiretroviral therapy. The origin of the receptors is an adult man with HIV who was CMV-seropositive.

This chain joins TRBV7-9 and TRBJ2-1, with 8 nucleotides matching TRBD1. The germline gives CDR1 SEHNR, CDR2 FQNEAQ (reference sequence). The V segment lost 2 bases and the J segment 8 bases; nucleotides outside the gene matches: 11. The CDR3 has 16 residues. CDR3 protein: CASSLLWGRGRDEQFF. The DNA of the CDR3 is TGTGCCAGCAGCTTACTTTGGGGCAGGGGGCGCGATGAGCAGTTCTTC.

The chain combines TRBV7-7 with TRBJ2-3, with 7 bases aligning to TRBD1. CDR3 length: 15 amino acids. Trimming took 6 bases from V and 1 from J; bases not matched to a gene: 7. Germline V lookup: CDR1 SSHAT, CDR2 FNYEAQ (reference sequence). The CDR3 spells CASSRQGQGTDTQYF. The DNA for the CDR3 is TGTGCCAGCAGTCGACAGGGACAAGGCACAGATACGCAGTATTTT.

The V and J genes are TRBV11-1 and TRBJ2-1; 7 bases match TRBD2. This CDR3 is 15 amino acids long. V gave up 3 bases and J gave up 0 bases; unmatched junction bases: 2. Per germline, CDR1 SGHAT and CDR2 FQDESV (reference sequence). This CDR3 is CASSLIAGSYNEQFF. CDR3 DNA: TGTGCCAGCAGCTTGATAGCGGGCTCCTACAATGAGCAGTTCTTC.

The genes are TRBV7-6 and TRBJ1-1; no reliable D call. Trimming took 1 base from V and 5 from J, leaving 14 bases between them. Germline V lookup: CDR1 SGHVS, CDR2 FNYEAQ. The length of the CDR3 is 15 residues. The CDR3, as DNA: TGTGCCAGCAGCTTAGAAGTTCCGGGAACGACTGAAGCTTTCTTT. Translation: CASSLEVPGTTEAFF.

The genes are TRBV7-9 and TRBJ2-1; 10 bases map to TRBD2. The J segment lost 7 bases and the V segment lost 1 base, leaving 13 bases of the junction unmatched. CDR3 length equals 18 residues. The germline V gene encodes CDR1 SEHNR and CDR2 FQNEAQ (reference sequence). CDR3 in DNA: TGTGCCAGCAGCTTAGGGTTTCAGCGGGGGGGCCGTAAAAATGAGCAGTTCTTC. As protein: CASSLGFQRGGRKNEQFF.

On this clone: Germline is not matched at one junction end, which may reflect a read error. This chain connects TRBV28 to TRBJ2-7; D remains ambiguous. The CDR3 has 13 residues. Germline V gene sequence: CDR1 MDHEN, CDR2 SYDVKM. The DNA for the CDR3 is TGCGCCACCTATGCCCTGAGCTCCTACGAGCAGTACTTC. This gives the protein CATYALSSYEQYF.

The V gene is TRBV12-5, the J gene TRBJ2-3; TRBD2 matches at 7 bases. Germline CDR1 LGHNT, CDR2 FRNRAP. This CDR3 comprises 21 residues. V trimming: 0 bases; J trimming: 0 bases; junction bases outside the gene matches: 18. CDR3 sequence: CASGLVFSQLPGGPSTDTQYF. CDR3 nucleotides: TGTGCTAGTGGTTTGGTCTTCTCACAACTCCCGGGGGGTCCTAGCACAGATACGCAGTATTTT. Full variable domain (remainder filled in from reference TRBV12-5 and TRBJ2-3): DARVTQTPRHKVTEMGQEVTMRCQPILGHNTVFWYRQTMMQGLELLAYFRNRAPLDDSGMPKDRFSAEMPDATLATLKIQPSEPRDSAVYFCASGLVFSQLPGGPSTDTQYFGPGTRLTVL.

This clone is labeled as medium-sized (0.01 to 0.1%). The rearrangement uses TRBV2 and TRBJ1-5; 7 bases align to TRBD1. Germline V lookup: CDR1 SNHLY, CDR2 FYNNEI. V lost 6 bases to trimming and J lost 0 bases; unmatched junction nucleotides: 8. This CDR3 is 16 amino acids long. As DNA, the CDR3 is TGTGCCAGCAGCGGGCAGGGGGGACGTAGCAATCAGCCCCAGCATTTT. Its protein product is CASSGQGGRSNQPQHF.

The genes are TRBV5-1 and TRBJ2-7; D is uncertain. The CDR3 has 11 amino acids. V lost 2 bases and J 6 bases, leaving 6 bases between the germline ends. Germline V gives CDR1 SGHRS, CDR2 YFSETQ. CDR3 sequence (DNA): TGCGCCAGCAGCTTTTTAAGCGAGCAGTACTTC. It codes for CASSFLSEQYF.

The chain employs TRBV7-2 and TRBJ1-3, with 10 nucleotides matching TRBD1. The CDR3 contains 15 residues. V lost 4 bases, J lost 4 bases, and 4 bases stayed unmatched. Germline V CDR1 and CDR2: SGHTA, FQGNSA. This CDR3 reads CASSSRTGGGNTIYF. The CDR3 region has the DNA TGTGCCAGCAGCTCTAGGACAGGGGGAGGAAACACCATATATTTT.

The chain couples TRBV9 to TRBJ1-2; D is possibly TRBD1 (6 bases). Deletions cut 3 bases from V and 8 bases from J, with 14 bases between. CDR1 is SGDLS and CDR2 is YYNGEE in the germline V gene. The CDR3 loop spans 13 amino acids. This CDR3 reads CASSDPRGGGYTF. CDR3 nucleotide sequence: TGTGCCAGCAGCGACCCAAGGGGGGGCGGCTACACCTTC.

The chain combines TRBV4-1 with TRBJ2-1; the D is unclear. Germline CDR1 and CDR2: MGHRA and YSYEKL. CDR3 length: 13 amino acids. Trimming shortened V by 5 bases and J by 10 bases, and 15 bases separated the two germline ends. The CDR3: CASSKQPAWEQFF. For the CDR3, the DNA is TGCGCCAGCAGCAAACAGCCGGCCTGGGAGCAGTTCTTC.

The chain uses TRBV10-3 and TRBJ2-7; D ambiguous. The V and J ends lost 3 bases and 4 bases respectively, with 13 bases between them. The length of the CDR3 is 14 residues. Germline CDR1 reads ENHRY; CDR2 reads SYGVKD. This chain's CDR3 is CAISDKPVGYEQYF. The CDR3 DNA sequence: TGTGCCATCAGTGACAAACCGGTGGGATACGAGCAGTACTTC.

The J gene is TRBJ2-1, the V gene TRBV3-1 (or the pseudogene TRBV3-2); 10 bases map to TRBD2. Losses at the gene ends were 1 base for V and 12 bases for J; bases not matched to a gene: 12. CDR1 and CDR2 from the germline V gene are LGHDT and YNNKEL (reference sequence). This CDR3 is built from 16 residues. In DNA, the CDR3 is TGTGCCAGCAGCCAAGTAGTCCTAGCGGGGGAGATCGTGCAGTTCTTC. Its translation is CASSQVVLAGEIVQFF.

The chain recombines TRBV3-1 (or the pseudogene TRBV3-2) with TRBJ1-2; TRBD1 might be the D (6 bases). The CDR3 contains 14 residues. Trimming removed 6 bases from V and 8 bases from J, with 19 bases in between. Per germline, CDR1 LGHDT and CDR2 YNNKEL (reference sequence). CDR3 sequence (DNA): TGTGCCAGCAGGCCCGGGGGGGGCGTGGAGGGCTACACCTTC. As protein: CASRPGGGVEGYTF.

This chain uses TRBV10-1 with TRBJ2-3; 7 bases line up with TRBD2. This CDR3 contains 14 residues. CDR1 and CDR2 from the germline V gene are WNHNN and SYGVQD (reference sequence). Unmatched junction bases numbered 7, after V lost 8 bases and J lost 2 bases. The CDR3 coding sequence is TGCGCCAGCCTAGCGGACCCAAACACAGATACGCAGTATTTT. Encoded protein: CASLADPNTDTQYF.

This clone has only a few counts. The chain recombines TRBV5-1 with TRBJ1-1; 8 positions agree with TRBD1. CDR1 and CDR2 from the germline V gene are SGHRS and YFSETQ. This CDR3 has 16 residues. Unmatched junction bases numbered 13, after V lost 2 bases and J lost 7 bases. The CDR3 sequence is CASSFSYGTGGGEAFF. CDR3 in DNA: TGCGCCAGCAGCTTCTCCTACGGGACAGGTGGTGGTGAAGCTTTCTTT.

The gene calls are TRBV6-5 and TRBJ1-5; D gene ambiguous. V gave up 4 bases and J gave up 5 bases, with 15 bases separating them. Germline assignment: CDR1 MNHEY and CDR2 SVGAGI. CDR3 length: 15 amino acids. The chain's CDR3 is CASSLKFRTDQPQHF. The CDR3 DNA reads TGTGCCAGCAGTTTGAAATTCCGAACTGATCAGCCCCAGCATTTT.

With regard to this clone: A read error may produce the germline difference seen at one junction end. The J gene is TRBJ2-7, the V gene TRBV6-5, with TRBD1 as a possible D gene (6 bases). The CDR3 is made up of 11 amino acids. From germline, CDR1 is MNHEY and CDR2 SVGAGI. CDR3 nucleotides: TGTGCCAGCAGTAAAACAGGGCCCACACACTTC. Its protein product is CASSKTGPTHF.

The chain has TRBV3-1 (or the pseudogene TRBV3-2) and TRBJ1-4; D uncertain. Trimming took 0 bases from V and 2 from J, leaving 7 bases between them. Germline-derived CDR1 and CDR2 are LGHDT and YNNKEL (reference sequence). The CDR3 is made up of 15 amino acids. The CDR3 DNA reads TGTGCCAGCAGCCAAGACAGGTGGACTAATGAAAAACTGTTTTTT. Its protein product is CASSQDRWTNEKLFF.

The rearrangement joins TRBV6-5 to TRBJ2-3; D may be TRBD2 (5 bases). The ends were cut back, 2 bases at V and 2 bases at J, with 8 bases in the middle. CDR3 size: 14 residues. CDR1 and CDR2 from the germline V gene are MNHEY and SVGAGI. CDR3 sequence: CASSYTRNTDTQYF. The CDR3 nucleotides are TGTGCCAGCAGTTACACTAGAAACACAGATACGCAGTATTTT.

The chain is built from TRBV6-4 and TRBJ2-2; D perhaps matches TRBD1 (5 bases). Trimming took off 0 bases at V and 4 bases at J, with 6 bases between the two ends. The CDR3 is made up of 14 amino acids. CDR1 is MRHNA, CDR2 SNTAGT, per germline. Here the CDR3 DNA reads TGTGCCAGCAGTGACTCTGGGGCCACCGGGGAGCTGTTTTTT. This sequence encodes CASSDSGATGELFF.

This clone was detected only once. The chain employs TRBV27 and TRBJ2-7; a possible D gene is TRBD1 (6 bases). Germline values: CDR1 MNHEY, CDR2 SMNVEV (reference sequence). The V gene lost 5 bases and the J gene lost 1 base, with 15 bases spanning the gap. The CDR3 covers 15 residues. CDR3 DNA: TGTGCCAGCAGTGCAGAACAGGGAGAATCCTACGAGCAGTACTTC. Translating gives CASSAEQGESYEQYF.

V usage is TRBV7-2 and J usage is TRBJ1-4; TRBD1 aligns across 7 bases. The CDR3 contains 15 residues. The germline V gene encodes CDR1 SGHTA and CDR2 FQGNSA. V dropped 1 base and J dropped 10; count of bases not matched to a gene: 9. The CDR3 here is CASSLVAGTALKLFF. The DNA for the CDR3 is TGTGCCAGCAGCTTAGTAGCCGGGACAGCTTTAAAACTGTTTTTT.

This sequence joins TRBV4-1 and TRBJ1-4, with 7 bases aligning to TRBD1. With 5 bases clipped from V and 7 bases from J, the junction kept 10 bases outside the gene matches. In germline, CDR1 is MGHRA, CDR2 YSYEKL. The CDR3 sequence is 15 residues long. The CDR3 here is CASSTPTGTAEKLFF. The CDR3 region has the DNA TGCGCCAGCAGCACCCCGACAGGGACGGCTGAAAAACTGTTTTTT.

This clone has just a few counts. The V call is TRBV15, the J call TRBJ1-4; D call uncertain. Trimming cost V 0 bases and J 4 bases, with 12 bases left between them. The CDR3 is made up of 16 amino acids. Germline V gives CDR1 LNHNV, CDR2 YYDKDF (reference sequence). The CDR3 DNA is TGTGCCACCAGCAGAGATGGGGAGGGCCATAATGAAAAACTGTTTTTT. This sequence encodes CATSRDGEGHNEKLFF.

This chain uses TRBV2 with TRBJ1-3; 9 positions agree with TRBD1. This CDR3 is built from 15 residues. The germline gives CDR1 SNHLY, CDR2 FYNNEI. Trimming took 4 bases from V and 1 from J; bases not matched to a gene: 2. CDR3 nucleotides: TGTGCCAGCAGTGCGGGGACAGGGTCTGGAAACACCATATATTTT. Translating gives CASSAGTGSGNTIYF. The entire variable domain, with the rest obtained from reference TRBV2 and TRBJ1-3, is as follows: EPEVTQTPSHQVTQMGQEVILRCVPISNHLYFYWYRQILGQKVEFLVSFYNNEISEKSEIFDDQFSVERPDGSNFTLKIRSTKLEDSAMYFCASSAGTGSGNTIYFGEGSWLTVV.

The chain uses TRBV2 and TRBJ2-7; 9 nucleotides line up with TRBD1. Germline V CDR1 and CDR2: SNHLY, FYNNEI. The CDR3 length is 13 residues. The V gene end was trimmed by 5 bases and the J gene end by 6 bases; junction bases not matched to a gene: 5. The CDR3 DNA sequence: TGTGCCAGCAGTACAACAGGGGGCGGCGAGCAGTACTTC. This codes for CASSTTGGGEQYF.

This clone was counted once. V usage is TRBV10-3 and J usage is TRBJ2-2, with unresolved D. V was trimmed by 0 bases and J by 5 bases, leaving 4 bases between them. Germline assignment: CDR1 ENHRY and CDR2 SYGVKD. This CDR3 comprises 13 residues. The DNA for the CDR3 is TGTGCCATCAGTGAGTCGATTACCGGGGAGCTGTTTTTT. This sequence encodes CAISESITGELFF.

The V gene is TRBV5-5, the J gene TRBJ1-5, with no clear D. Germline V CDR1 and CDR2: SGHKS, YYEKEE (reference sequence). The V end was cut by 1 base, the J end by 4 bases, with 12 bases between. This CDR3 comprises 15 residues. The CDR3 DNA sequence: TGTGCCAGCAGCTTGCTTACGGGGTCGAATCAGCCCCAGCATTTT. It translates to CASSLLTGSNQPQHF.

This rearrangement joins TRBV6-5 to TRBJ1-1, with TRBD1 matching over 7 bases. The CDR3 runs to 15 residues. Trimming cost V 6 bases and J 6 bases; bases outside gene matches: 13. The germline V gene encodes CDR1 MNHEY and CDR2 SVGAGI. The CDR3 DNA is TGTGCCAGCAGCTCCAGAGGACAGGTATCGGCTGAAGCTTTCTTT. Amino acids: CASSSRGQVSAEAFF.